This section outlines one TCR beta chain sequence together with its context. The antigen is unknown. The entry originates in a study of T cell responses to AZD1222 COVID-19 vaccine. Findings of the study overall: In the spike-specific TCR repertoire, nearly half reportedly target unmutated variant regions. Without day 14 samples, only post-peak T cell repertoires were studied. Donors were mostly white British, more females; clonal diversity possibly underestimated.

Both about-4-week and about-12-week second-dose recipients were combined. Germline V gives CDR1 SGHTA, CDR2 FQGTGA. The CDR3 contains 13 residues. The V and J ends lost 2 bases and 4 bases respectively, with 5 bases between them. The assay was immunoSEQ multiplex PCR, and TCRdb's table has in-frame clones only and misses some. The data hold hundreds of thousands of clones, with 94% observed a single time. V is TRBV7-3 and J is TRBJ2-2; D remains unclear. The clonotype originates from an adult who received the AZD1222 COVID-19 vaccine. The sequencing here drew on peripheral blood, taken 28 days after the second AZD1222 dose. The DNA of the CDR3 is TGTGCCAGCAGCTTACAGAGCACCGGGGAGCTGTTTTTT. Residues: CASSLQSTGELFF.